The present TCR beta chain was sequenced within a study of breast tumors, draining lymph nodes, adjacent tissues. Axillary draining lymph nodes of breast cancer patients supplied the node samples. This clonotype was picked up many times. MiXCR was run by TCRdb on the multiplex PCR reads, yielding one entry per CDR3 protein. The data contain around 230,000 distinct CDR3 sequences, 32% of them singletons. The CDR3 consists of 14 residues. Germline V gives CDR1 SGHNT, CDR2 YYREEE (reference sequence). The receptor comes from a female donor with breast cancer. Some clones in this sample may be carry-over from other donors' samples. The rearrangement uses TRBV5-4 and TRBJ2-7, with D perhaps TRBD1 or TRBD2 (6 bases each). Sequencing was done on a sample of axillary lymph node tissue. The CDR3 nucleotides are TGTGCTTTCAGGGTGGGGGGCGGTCCCTACGAGCAGTACTTC. Translating gives CAFRVGGGPYEQYF. Full variable domain (remainder filled in from reference TRBV5-4 and TRBJ2-7): ETGVTQSPTHLIKTRGQQVTLRCSSQSGHNTVSWYQQALGQGPQFIFQYYREEENGRGNFPPRFSGLQFPNYSSELNVNALELDDSALYLCAFRVGGGPYEQYFGPGTRLTVT.